The rows below give T cell receptor beta chains drawn from one sample of a study of blood T cell repertoires in COVID-19. TCRdb keeps only in-frame clones here, not all; method: immunoSEQ multiplex PCR. The table has approximately 110,000 clones, about 85% seen once; the top ten hold 10% to 15%. Specimen: peripheral blood. The receptors come from a human donor in a cohort sampled during active COVID-19. The CDR3 runs from the conserved cysteine through the conserved F or W. D genes are given only for firm matches. Rows may omit the clone size; those that give it use once, few, many or a size class.

TRBJ2-1	TRBD1	TRBV28	.	CASRWGQGSYNEQFF	TGTGCCAGCAGGTGGGGACAGGGCTCCTACAATGAGCAGTTCTTC
TRBJ2-7	.	TRBV19	.	CASSRKERVHEQYF	TGTGCCAGTAGCCGGAAAGAGAGGGTCCACGAGCAGTACTTC
TRBJ1-2	TRBD1	TRBV6-5	.	CASTKGVTGGYGYTF	TGTGCCAGCACTAAAGGGGTTACAGGGGGCTATGGCTACACCTTC
TRBJ1-2	TRBD1	TRBV28	.	CASRRTGAHYGYTF	TGTGCCAGCAGACGGACAGGGGCCCACTATGGCTACACCTTC
TRBJ1-5	.	TRBV19	.	CASSIVSYQPQHF	TGTGCCAGTAGTATAGTGAGTTATCAGCCCCAGCATTTT
TRBJ2-1	TRBD2	TRBV2	.	CASSEELAPYNEQFF	TGTGCCAGCAGTGAAGAACTAGCGCCATACAATGAGCAGTTCTTC
TRBJ1-5	.	TRBV12-2	.	CASRSTVRGRNQPQHF	TGTGCAAGTCGCTCCACGGTGCGGGGCCGCAATCAGCCCCAGCATTTT
TRBJ1-1	TRBD1	TRBV3-1/TRBV3-2	.	CASSQGTGIGAFF	TGTGCCAGCAGCCAAGGGACAGGGATCGGAGCTTTCTTT
TRBJ1-2	TRBD1	TRBV5-4	few	CASSRTGNYGYTF	TGTGCCAGCAGCCGGACAGGGAACTATGGCTACACCTTC
TRBJ2-5	TRBD1	TRBV5-1	.	CASSTGGQQETQYF	TGCGCCAGCAGCACAGGGGGCCAACAAGAGACCCAGTACTTC
TRBJ2-1	TRBD2	TRBV2	.	CASSSSGGYNEQFF	TGTGCCAGCAGCAGTAGCGGGGGTTACAATGAGCAGTTCTTC
TRBJ1-5	TRBD1	TRBV7-2	.	CASSRDRGSNQPQHF	TGTGCCAGCAGCCGGGACAGGGGTAGCAATCAGCCCCAGCATTTT
TRBJ2-4	.	TRBV10-3	.	CAISTTVGEENIQYF	TGTGCCATCAGTACGACAGTGGGGGAGGAAAACATTCAGTACTTC
TRBJ1-3	.	TRBV6-1	.	CASSEAPGISGNTIYF	TGTGCCAGCAGTGAAGCCCCAGGGATCTCTGGAAACACCATATATTTT
TRBJ2-2	.	TRBV7-9	.	CASSLAGAGELFF	TGTGCCAGCAGCTTAGCAGGGGCCGGGGAGCTGTTTTTT
TRBJ2-5	.	TRBV6-5	.	CASATYGGAQETQYF	TGTGCCAGCGCCACCTACGGAGGGGCTCAAGAGACCCAGTACTTC
TRBJ2-7	TRBD1	TRBV19	.	CASRIGSGQGYEQYF	TGTGCCAGTAGGATCGGGTCGGGACAGGGTTACGAGCAGTACTTC
TRBJ1-5	.	TRBV14	.	CASSHDRKRYNQPQHF	TGTGCCAGCAGCCACGACAGGAAGAGGTACAATCAGCCCCAGCATTTT
TRBJ1-2	.	TRBV5-4	.	CASSLALRAGRGGYTF	TGTGCCAGCAGCTTGGCCCTCAGGGCTGGCCGGGGGGGCTACACCTTC